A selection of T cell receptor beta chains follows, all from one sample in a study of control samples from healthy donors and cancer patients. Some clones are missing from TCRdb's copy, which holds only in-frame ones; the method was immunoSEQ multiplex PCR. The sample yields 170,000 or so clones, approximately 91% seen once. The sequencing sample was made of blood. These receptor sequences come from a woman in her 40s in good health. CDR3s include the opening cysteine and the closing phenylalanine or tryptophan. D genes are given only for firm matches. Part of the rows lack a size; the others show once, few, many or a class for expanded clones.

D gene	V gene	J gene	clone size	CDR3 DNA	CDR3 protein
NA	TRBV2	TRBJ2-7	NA	TGTGCCAGCAGTGAAGCGCTTTTCGGAGGGATCCACGAGCAGTACTTC	CASSEALFGGIHEQYF
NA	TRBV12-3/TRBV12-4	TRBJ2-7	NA	TGTGCCAGCAGTTTTAACAGGGCCTACGAGCAGTACTTC	CASSFNRAYEQYF
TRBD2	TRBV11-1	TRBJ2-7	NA	TGTGCCAGCAGCTTAGAATACGGGGACTACTCCTACGAGCAGTACTTC	CASSLEYGDYSYEQYF
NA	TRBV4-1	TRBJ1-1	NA	TGCGCCAGCAGCCCTCTTGCGTGGGGCACTGAAGCTTTCTTT	CASSPLAWGTEAFF
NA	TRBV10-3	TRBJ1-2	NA	TGTGCCATCAACGCAATCAGGGGACCAGATGGCTACACCTTC	CAINAIRGPDGYTF
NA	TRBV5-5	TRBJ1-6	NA	TGTGCCAGCAGCTTGCTGGCCAGCTATAATTCACCCCTCCACTTT	CASSLLASYNSPLHF
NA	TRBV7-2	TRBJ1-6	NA	TGTGCCAGCAGCTCTTCGATGTCCGGGGGATCACCCCTCCACTTT	CASSSSMSGGSPLHF
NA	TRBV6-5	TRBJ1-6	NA	TGTGCCGCGGGGGGTGAGTCCTATAATTCACCCCTCCACTTT	CAAGGESYNSPLHF
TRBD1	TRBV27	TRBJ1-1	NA	TGTGCCAGCAGTTTGGGACAGGGCATGAACACTGAAGCTTTCTTT	CASSLGQGMNTEAFF
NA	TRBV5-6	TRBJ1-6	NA	TGTGCCAGCAGCTTGCAAGTCTCCTATAATTCACCCCTCCACTTT	CASSLQVSYNSPLHF
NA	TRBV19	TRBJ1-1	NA	TGTGCCAGTACCCTTCCTGGAGAGGGCCGCACTGAAGCTTTCTTT	CASTLPGEGRTEAFF
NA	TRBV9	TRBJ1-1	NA	TGTGCCAGCAGCTTGGGGGCTAACACTGAAGCTTTCTTT	CASSLGANTEAFF
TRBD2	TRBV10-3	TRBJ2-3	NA	TGTGCCATCACCGAGACTAGCTCCACAGGTACAGATACGCAGTATTTT	CAITETSSTGTDTQYF
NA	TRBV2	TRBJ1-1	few	TGTGCCAGCAGGGGGGGTCTGGGCTTGGGCACTGAAGCTTTCTTT	CASRGGLGLGTEAFF
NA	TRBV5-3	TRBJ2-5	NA	TGTGCCAGAAGCCTTTCCCCTGTGGAGACCCAGTACTTC	CARSLSPVETQYF
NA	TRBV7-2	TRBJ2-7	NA	TGTGCCAGCAGCTCGCGTAGCTACGAGCAGTACTTC	CASSSRSYEQYF
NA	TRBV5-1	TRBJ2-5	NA	TGCGCCAGCAGCTTGGGCGGGGTCCGAAGGGAGACCCAGTACTTC	CASSLGGVRRETQYF
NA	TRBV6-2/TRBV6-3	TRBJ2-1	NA	TGTGCCAGCAGTTACAGCTCCTACAATGAGCAGTTCTTC	CASSYSSYNEQFF
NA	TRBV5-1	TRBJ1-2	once	TGCGCCAGCAGCTTGGAGAGGACGACCTCGGGGGCGGGCTACACCTTC	CASSLERTTSGAGYTF
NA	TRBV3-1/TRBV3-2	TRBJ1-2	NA	TGTGCCAGCAGCCACCTATTAACGGGACGGGGGGCCAATGGCTACACCTTC	CASSHLLTGRGANGYTF
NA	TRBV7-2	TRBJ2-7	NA	TGTGCCAGCAGCCCGACCGGATCCTACGAGCAGTACTTC	CASSPTGSYEQYF
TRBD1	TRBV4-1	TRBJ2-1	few	TGCGCCAGCAGCCGCCGACTGGGACAGGGCTCCTCTAATGAGCAGTTCTTC	CASSRRLGQGSSNEQFF
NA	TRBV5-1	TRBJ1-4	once	TGCGCCAGCAAACGGACAGCAACTAATGAAAAACTGTTTTTT	CASKRTATNEKLFF
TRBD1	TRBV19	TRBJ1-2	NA	TGTGCCAGTACCCCGCAGGGACAGGGGCTCTATGGCTACACCTTC	CASTPQGQGLYGYTF
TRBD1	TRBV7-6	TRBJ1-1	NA	TGTGCCAGCAGCTTATCCGCAGGGGGCACTGAAGCTTTCTTT	CASSLSAGGTEAFF
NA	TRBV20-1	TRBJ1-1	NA	TGCAGTGCTAGTTCCGGGACCCCGAACACTGAAGCTTTCTTT	CSASSGTPNTEAFF
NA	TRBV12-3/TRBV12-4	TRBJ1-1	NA	TGTGCCAGCAGTACTCGGGGAACTGAAGCTTTCTTT	CASSTRGTEAFF
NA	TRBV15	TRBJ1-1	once	TGTGCCACCAGCAAGGAGGTGGCCACTGAAGCTTTCTTT	CATSKEVATEAFF
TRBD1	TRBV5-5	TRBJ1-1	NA	TGTGCCAGCAGCTTGGCTACAGGGGGGGACACTGAAGCTTTCTTT	CASSLATGGDTEAFF
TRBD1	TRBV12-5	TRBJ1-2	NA	TGTGCTAGTGGTTCGATGACAGGGTGGGATGGCTACACCTTC	CASGSMTGWDGYTF
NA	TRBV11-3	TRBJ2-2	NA	TGTGCCAGCAGCTTAGATCTGGGGGGCCGTGGCGGGGAGCTGTTTTTT	CASSLDLGGRGGELFF